The rows below give T cell receptor beta chains drawn from one sample of a study of blood T cell repertoires in COVID-19. Produced via immunoSEQ multiplex PCR; TCRdb's table is partial and in-frame only. The sample lists 20,000 to 25,000 clones; 65% to 80% were seen once. Sequenced material: peripheral blood. The receptors were sampled from a human donor in a cohort sampled during active or convalescent COVID-19. Both conserved end residues are part of each CDR3. D genes are given only for firm matches. Size values are once, few and many counts, or a class for expanded clones, and some rows have none.

j_gene	abundance	d_gene	v_gene	CDR3nt	CDR3aa
TRBJ2-1	once	NA	TRBV6-2/TRBV6-3	TGTGCCAGCAGTTACGGGGCTACCAATGAGCAGTTCTTC	CASSYGATNEQFF
TRBJ2-5	NA	NA	TRBV12-5	TGTGCTAGTAGGCTCGGAGCCCAAGAGACCCAGTACTTC	CASRLGAQETQYF
TRBJ2-3	NA	TRBD1	TRBV5-1	TGCGCCAGCAGCTTCCAGGGGGCCGCAGATACGCAGTATTTT	CASSFQGAADTQYF
TRBJ1-1	NA	NA	TRBV4-1	TGCGCCAGCAGCCGACGAGGAGGGAACACTGAAGCTTTCTTT	CASSRRGGNTEAFF
TRBJ1-6	NA	NA	TRBV4-2	TGTGCCAGCAGCCAAGGCGGCAGGGGCCGCAGCAATTCACCCCTCCACTTT	CASSQGGRGRSNSPLHF
TRBJ2-5	few	TRBD1	TRBV7-9	TGTGCCAGCAGCTTAGAGGGGGCGGCCCAGTACTTC	CASSLEGAAQYF
TRBJ1-6	NA	TRBD1	TRBV6-6	TGTGCCAGCAGTCAAAAGGGAGGGACAGGGTACAATTCACCCCTCCACTTT	CASSQKGGTGYNSPLHF
TRBJ2-1	few	NA	TRBV12-3/TRBV12-4	TGTGCCAGCACCCGCGAGGGAAACAATGAGCAGTTCTTC	CASTREGNNEQFF
TRBJ1-4	few	NA	TRBV30	TGTGCCTGGAGTCCGCTTCGACGGGTTGAGGGTGAAAAACTGTTTTTT	CAWSPLRRVEGEKLFF
TRBJ2-5	NA	TRBD2	TRBV28	TGTGCCAGCAGTTCCCTTCGGGAGGGCCTGAAGACCCAGTACTTC	CASSSLREGLKTQYF
TRBJ1-5	NA	NA	TRBV7-2	TGTGCCAGCAGCTTGGGAGGGTTCAATCAGCCCCAGCATTTT	CASSLGGFNQPQHF
TRBJ2-5	few	NA	TRBV20-1	TGCAGTGCTAGGCCCCGGGAGACCCAGTACTTC	CSARPRETQYF
TRBJ2-7	NA	TRBD2	TRBV13	TGTGCCAGCAGCTTAGTGCCTAGCGGGAGGTACGAGCAGTACTTC	CASSLVPSGRYEQYF
TRBJ1-5	NA	NA	TRBV30	TGTGCCTGGAGTGTAAGTACCCCGGGAGCTAATCAGCCCCAGCATTTT	CAWSVSTPGANQPQHF
TRBJ1-5	NA	NA	TRBV4-2	TGTGCCAGCAGCCAAGAGGTACGGAGCAATCAGCCCCAGCATTTT	CASSQEVRSNQPQHF
TRBJ1-5	few	TRBD1	TRBV6-5	TGTGCCAGCAGTTACTCTAAGGACAGGTGCAATCAGCCCCAGCATTTT	CASSYSKDRCNQPQHF
TRBJ2-1	NA	TRBD1	TRBV5-1	TGCGCCAGCAGCGGGAGAATACAGGGGCCGGGGTACAATGAGCAGTTCTTC	CASSGRIQGPGYNEQFF
TRBJ2-1	NA	TRBD2	TRBV4-1	TGCGCCAGCAGCCAAGATCCGGGGGGGGGCTTTGAGCAGTTCTTC	CASSQDPGGGFEQFF
TRBJ1-6	NA	TRBD1	TRBV13	TGTGCCAGCTTAAAAAGGGTGTTGAGACAGGGGGTGTATAATTCACCCCTCCACTTT	CASLKRVLRQGVYNSPLHF
TRBJ2-3	once	NA	TRBV10-3	TGTGCCATCAGTGCCCCATCAGATACGCAGTATTTT	CAISAPSDTQYF
TRBJ2-1	once	TRBD2	TRBV11-2	TGTGCCAGCAGCTTAGTTCGGACACTAGCGGGAGGAAATGAGCAGTTCTTC	CASSLVRTLAGGNEQFF
TRBJ1-6	NA	NA	TRBV27	TGTGCCAGCAGGGCTCCAGCGGGGATGGGTAATTCACCCCTCCACTTT	CASRAPAGMGNSPLHF
TRBJ1-5	few	NA	TRBV27	TGTGCCAGCAGTTTGGGCAAAAATAGCAATCAGCCCCAGCATTTT	CASSLGKNSNQPQHF
TRBJ1-2	NA	NA	TRBV28	TGTGCCAGCAAAACACACGCTAACTATGGCTACACCTTC	CASKTHANYGYTF
TRBJ2-7	NA	NA	TRBV5-4	TGTGCCAGCAGTCTCCCAGGGGTCCGCGAGCAGTACTTC	CASSLPGVREQYF
TRBJ2-7	few	TRBD2	TRBV3-1/TRBV3-2	TGTGCCAGCAGCCAAGGGACTAGCGGGTCCTACGAGCAGTACTTC	CASSQGTSGSYEQYF
TRBJ1-3	NA	NA	TRBV5-1	TGCGCCAGCAGCTTGGTCCCCTCAGGAACCTCTGGAAACACCATATATTTT	CASSLVPSGTSGNTIYF
TRBJ1-2	NA	TRBD1	TRBV7-2	TGTGCCAGCAGATCAGCAGGGGGAGGCGGCTATGGCTACACCTTC	CASRSAGGGGYGYTF
TRBJ2-1	NA	TRBD2	TRBV7-9	TGTGCCAGCAGCTTAGTAGCGGGAGGTAGAGATGAGCAGTTCTTC	CASSLVAGGRDEQFF
TRBJ2-2	NA	NA	TRBV27	TGTGCCAGCAAACATTCAGGGTTGTGGAACACCGGGGAGCTGTTTTTT	CASKHSGLWNTGELFF
TRBJ1-1	NA	NA	TRBV19	TGTGCCAGTAGCATATGGGGGGTCCCGAGTGCTGAAGCTTTCTTT	CASSIWGVPSAEAFF
TRBJ2-1	once	TRBD2	TRBV10-3	TGTGCCATCAGAGACAGTTCGAGACTAGCGGGAGATCATGAGCAGTTCTTC	CAIRDSSRLAGDHEQFF
TRBJ1-2	NA	NA	TRBV19	TGTGCCAGTAGTACGCTGACAGCCTTCAACTATGGCTACACCTTC	CASSTLTAFNYGYTF
TRBJ1-1	NA	NA	TRBV21-1	TGTGCCAGCGCCCCGCTATGGCAGGTTGAAGCTTTCTTT	CASAPLWQVEAFF
TRBJ2-1	NA	NA	TRBV6-5	TGTGCCAGCAGACAGGGTCATGAGCAGTTCTTC	CASRQGHEQFF
TRBJ1-2	NA	TRBD1	TRBV24-1	TGTGCCACCAGTGATCCCAGGGGGACAGGGGGCAAGAATGGCTACACCTTC	CATSDPRGTGGKNGYTF
TRBJ2-1	NA	NA	TRBV28	TGTGCCAGCAGTTTTAGCGAGATTCGTGAGCAGTTCTTC	CASSFSEIREQFF
TRBJ2-1	once	TRBD2	TRBV6-2/TRBV6-3	TGTGCCAGCAGTTACTCCGGACTAGGCACCTACAATGAGCAGTTCTTC	CASSYSGLGTYNEQFF
TRBJ2-3	NA	NA	TRBV14	TGTGCCAGCAGCCAGTGGGGACTCAGCGTCCCCTCCCGCACGGGTACGCAGTATTTT	CASSQWGLSVPSRTGTQYF
TRBJ2-1	NA	TRBD2	TRBV11-3	TGTGCCAGCAGCTTAACCGGTTGGGGGGGGTCCCCCCCCGTCTTC	CASSLTGWGGSPPVF
TRBJ2-3	NA	NA	TRBV29-1	TGCAGCGTTGCTACTAGCCTCCGCACAGATACGCAGTATTTT	CSVATSLRTDTQYF
TRBJ2-7	NA	TRBD1	TRBV2	TGTGCCAGCAACCAGGACAGGGCGACTGGGCAGTACTTC	CASNQDRATGQYF
TRBJ2-2	NA	TRBD2	TRBV5-5	TGTGCCAGCAGATATGGGGGGGATAACACCGGGGAGCTGTTTTTT	CASRYGGDNTGELFF
TRBJ1-1	NA	NA	TRBV10-2	TGCGCCAGCAGGAAGGGCGGAGGTTCCACTGAAGCTTTCTTT	CASRKGGGSTEAFF
TRBJ1-2	NA	TRBD1	TRBV6-1	TGTGCCAGCAGTGCACCGATTGACAGGGTGAGAGAGAAGAGCTATGGCTACACCTTC	CASSAPIDRVREKSYGYTF
TRBJ2-2	few	NA	TRBV27	TGTGCCAGCAGTTTATCCAGGGGTACCGGGGAGCTGTTTTTT	CASSLSRGTGELFF
TRBJ1-6	NA	TRBD1	TRBV2	TGTGCCAGCAGGCCTCCGGGACAGGGACTTAGTAATTCACCCCTCCACTTT	CASRPPGQGLSNSPLHF
TRBJ1-2	NA	NA	TRBV28	TGTGCCAGCAGTTCAAATGGCTACACCTTC	CASSSNGYTF
TRBJ2-5	NA	NA	TRBV21-1	TGTGCCAGCAGCAAAGGGAGAGAAGCCCAGGAGACCCAGTACTTC	CASSKGREAQETQYF
TRBJ2-3	once	TRBD2	TRBV5-4	TGTGCCAGCAGTTCCGGGACTAGCCGGAGCACAGATACGCAGTATTTT	CASSSGTSRSTDTQYF
TRBJ1-1	NA	NA	TRBV6-2/TRBV6-3	TGTGCCAGCAGTACGGTCAGGGGCGAAGCTTTCTTT	CASSTVRGEAFF
TRBJ2-3	few	NA	TRBV7-9	TGTGCCAGCAGCCCAGGGATAAGCACAGATACGCAGTATTTT	CASSPGISTDTQYF
TRBJ1-2	NA	NA	TRBV28	TGTGCCAGCAGATCATTTCGGGGTTTGGGCTACACCTTC	CASRSFRGLGYTF
TRBJ2-7	NA	NA	TRBV4-3	TGCGCCAGCAGCCAATTAGTTGCCGCCCCATTGGAGCAGTACTTC	CASSQLVAAPLEQYF
TRBJ2-5	NA	NA	TRBV30	TGTGCCTGGAAGGGGTTCGCCGAGACCCAGTACTTC	CAWKGFAETQYF
TRBJ2-1	NA	TRBD1	TRBV19	TGTGCCAGTAGTCCATGGGACAGGGGATTTGACAATGAGCAGTTCTTC	CASSPWDRGFDNEQFF
TRBJ1-2	NA	NA	TRBV6-5	TGTGCCAGCCTGGAGGCGGGGACTAACTATGGCTACACCTTC	CASLEAGTNYGYTF
TRBJ1-1	NA	NA	TRBV6-5	TGTGCCAGCAGTTACTCGAAAGCGGGGGGGAACACTGAAGCTTTCTTT	CASSYSKAGGNTEAFF
TRBJ1-4	NA	NA	TRBV4-3	TGCGCCAGCAGCCAAGAAGGGCAGGGCAATGAAAAACTGTTTTTT	CASSQEGQGNEKLFF